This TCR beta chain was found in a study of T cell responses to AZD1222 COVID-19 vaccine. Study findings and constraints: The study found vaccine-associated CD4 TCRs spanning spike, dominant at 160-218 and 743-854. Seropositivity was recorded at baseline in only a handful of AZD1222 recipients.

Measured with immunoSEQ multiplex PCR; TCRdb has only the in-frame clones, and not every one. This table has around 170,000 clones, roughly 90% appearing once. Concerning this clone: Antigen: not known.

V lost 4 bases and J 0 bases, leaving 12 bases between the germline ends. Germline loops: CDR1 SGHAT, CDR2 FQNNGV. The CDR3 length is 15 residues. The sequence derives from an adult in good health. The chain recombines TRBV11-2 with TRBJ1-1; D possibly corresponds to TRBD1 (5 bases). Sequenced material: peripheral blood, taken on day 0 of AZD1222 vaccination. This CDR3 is CASSSRASLNTEAFF. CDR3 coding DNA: TGTGCCAGCAGCTCCAGGGCCTCCTTGAACACTGAAGCTTTCTTT.